This T cell receptor beta chain was found in a study of blood T cell repertoires in COVID-19. Clinical history reported by participants formed the basis on which cohorts were assigned. Produced via immunoSEQ multiplex PCR; TCRdb's table is partial and in-frame only. The table lists about 400,000 clones, approximately 85% of them singletons. V shed 4 bases and J 0 bases; nucleotides not matched to a gene: 2. This CDR3 is 14 amino acids long. Per germline, CDR1 WNHNN and CDR2 SYGVQD (reference sequence). The genes are TRBV10-1 and TRBJ1-2; 7 nucleotides agree with TRBD1. The clonotype originates from a woman in her 40s with acute COVID-19. Sequencing used PBMCs or T cells enriched from blood (not recorded which). The DNA of the CDR3 is TGCGCCAGCAGTGCCCAGGGGGCTAACTATGGCTACACCTTC. It translates to CASSAQGANYGYTF.